The clone carrying this T cell receptor beta chain was detected only a few times. The data were obtained in a study of blood T cell repertoires in COVID-19. Background on the study: Both acute and convalescent COVID-19 samples were obtained from the United States, Italy and Spain. The analysed material was cDNA or gDNA that came from T cells, B-cell-depleted T cells, or PBMCs.

Measured with immunoSEQ multiplex PCR; TCRdb has only the in-frame clones, and not every one. The top ten hold approximately 15% of the sample, which has about 170,000 clones, around four fifths seen once. Germline V gene data show CDR1 as SGHRS and CDR2 as YFSETQ. Between the trimmed V and J ends, which lost 3 bases and 3 bases, there was a span of 21 bases. This CDR3 has 17 amino acids. Followed over time, Seattle patients had been enrolled while infection was active. The sequence was collected from a woman aged 70-85 years with COVID-19, enrolled during active disease. Sequences were obtained from peripheral blood. The rearrangement links TRBV5-1 to TRBJ2-5; D is perhaps TRBD1 (6 bases). The DNA of the CDR3 is TGCGCCAGCAGCTCTTCCCAGGGGCTTGCTCTGAAAGAGACCCAGTACTTC. It yields the protein CASSSSQGLALKETQYF.